The source of this T cell receptor beta chain is a study of blood T cell repertoires in COVID-19. At the level of the study: Nucleic acid was either cDNA or gDNA, and it came from T cells, B-cell-depleted T cells, or PBMCs.

This CDR3 is built from 16 residues. Germline CDR1 LNHDA, CDR2 SQIVND (reference sequence). Trimming cost V 6 bases and J 1 base; bases outside gene matches: 7. Cohorts were based on clinical histories the participants reported. Authors' processing steps: Cell counts per sample came from amplifying reference gene primers. Clones were read by immunoSEQ multiplex PCR, and TCRdb kept only the in-frame ones, dropping some. V, J and clone size were drawn from that table, and D and trimming were deduced from the DNA. The repertoire consists of 300,000 to 350,000 clones, with around 85% occurring once and the leading ten covering approximately 4%.

The sequencing sample was made of PBMCs or T cells enriched from blood (not recorded which). The TCR originated in a woman in her 40s with acute COVID-19. This chain connects TRBV19 to TRBJ2-1; 9 bases line up with TRBD1. The CDR3 coding sequence is TGTGCCAGTAGAGGGACAGGGCGGGGTTCCTACAATGAGCAGTTCTTC. It specifies CASRGTGRGSYNEQFF.